This T cell receptor (beta chain) was retrieved from a study of spatial heterogeneity in lung cancer. TCRdb analysed the 5' RACE reads with MiXCR anew, one entry per CDR3 protein. The sample includes about 27,000 distinct CDR3 sequences, 7.1% of them seen just once. This clonotype was seen a few times. Its antigen is not identified. The CDR3 has 12 residues. CDR1 is DFQATT and CDR2 is SNEGSKA in the germline V gene (reference sequence). Between the trimmed V and J ends, which lost 8 bases and 2 bases, there was a span of 13 bases. Described time point: sample taken at primary tumor resection. Study outcomes and limitations: Tumor mutation counts were tracked by expanded intratumoral alpha and beta TCR counts.

This chain connects TRBV20-1 to TRBJ2-7; no reliable D call. Source: lung tumor tissue, taken at surgery. The sequence derives from a male donor with early-stage non-small cell lung cancer. This CDR3 is CSWSSRPYEQYF. Written as DNA, the CDR3 is TGCAGTTGGTCGTCAAGGCCCTACGAGCAGTACTTC.